Reported below is one T cell receptor (beta chain). Enrollment of patients from Seattle took place during active infection, with longitudinal follow-up. The data derive from a study of blood T cell repertoires in COVID-19. As for the study in general: Collection of acute and convalescent COVID-19 samples took place in the United States, Italy and Spain.

Assay used: immunoSEQ multiplex PCR; TCRdb lists only in-frame clones, some missing. The profile covers roughly 84,000 clones, with under 80% appearing a single time and roughly 36% taken by the ten largest. J was trimmed by 4 bases and V by 4 bases; bases with no gene match: 4. The CDR3 is 14 residues long. Germline CDR1 SGDLS, CDR2 YYNGEE. The sequence came from a man in his 60s with COVID-19, enrolled during active disease. Sample: peripheral blood. This chain links TRBV9 with TRBJ2-2; 7 positions agree with TRBD1. CDR3 protein: CASSNRGVTGELFF. CDR3 DNA: TGTGCCAGCAGCAACAGGGGTGTCACCGGGGAGCTGTTTTTT.